By share, the clone carrying this T cell receptor delta chain ranks as medium-sized (0.01 to 0.1%). Its antigen is not identified. The sample contains more than one DNA sequence encoding this CDR3. This sample stems from a study of DNA immune sequencing with unique molecular identifiers. Background on the study: Buffy-coat γδ T cells, enriched immunomagnetically, supplied the sequenced genomic DNA. γδ T cells were sorted from PBMC by fluorescence-activated cell sorting.

Germline CDR1 and CDR2: TSESDYY and QEAYKQQN. The CDR3 consists of 17 residues. V lost 7 bases and J lost 13; bases outside the gene matches: 23. A 32-plex genomic DNA assay used primers for all 8 TRDV and 4 TRDJ genes. A 12-nucleotide UMI was added during about 3 barcoding PCR cycles before adapter PCR. TCRdb reprocessed the multiplex PCR reads using CATT. The profile covers roughly 1,400 delta-chain clones, with roughly 12% appearing a single time and roughly 49% taken by the ten largest. Study findings and constraints: Healthy donor TRD clonotypes most often used TRDV2 joined to TRDJ1.

This sequence originates from a human donor in good health. The chain employs TRAV38-2/DV8 and TRDJ1; 12 positions agree with TRDD3. The specimen was gamma-delta T cells enriched from blood buffy coat, or unenriched PBMCs (not recorded which). Here the CDR3 DNA reads TGTGCTTATCTACTACGATACCTTAGGCTGGGGGATACGGGGTACATCTTT. Encoded protein: CAYLLRYLRLGDTGYIF.